This passage covers 12 T cell receptor beta chains from one sample sequenced in a study of blood T cells in healthy people across ages (dated by TCRdb to the mid-2010s). Libraries were constructed by 5' RACE. This sample was sequenced with an Illumina HiSeq 2500. A second about 7 to 12 cycle PCR used a sample-barcoded 5' primer and a J-beta primer mix. TCRdb trimmed the raw reads at Q25, called clones with MiXCR and kept productive beta chains. When rows share a CDR3 protein, they turn into one entry using the most common DNA and genes. The sample table shows roughly 1 million distinct CDR3 sequences, and approximately 25% are seen once. The ten most abundant clones make up about 0.8% of the sample. The same sample was also studied in work on T cells of mothers and their children.

The specimen was blood. The receptors were sampled from a girl aged 2 to 9 in good health.

J is TRBJ1-1 and V is TRBV20-1, with D perhaps TRBD1 (5 bases). The CDR3 is made up of 10 amino acids. The ends were cut back, 6 bases at V and 7 bases at J, with 9 bases in the middle. From germline, CDR1 is DFQATT and CDR2 SNEGSKA (reference sequence). The CDR3 here is CSAWRGEAFF. The DNA for the CDR3 is TGCAGTGCCTGGAGGGGTGAAGCTTTCTTT.

The genes are TRBV15 and TRBJ2-5; no reliable D call. Between the trimmed V and J ends, which lost 1 base and 2 bases, there was a span of 5 bases. The germline CDR1 and CDR2 sequences are LNHNV and YYDKDF (reference sequence). The CDR3 is 13 residues long. For the CDR3, the DNA is TGTGCCACCAGCAGAGCAGGACAAGAGACCCAGTACTTC. Encoded protein: CATSRAGQETQYF.

This clonotype was recorded a few times. The chain links TRBV6-6 to TRBJ2-5; D may be TRBD1 (6 bases). The germline V gene encodes CDR1 MNHNY and CDR2 SVGAGI (reference sequence). The CDR3 sequence is 13 residues long. The germline V and J ends were trimmed by 4 bases and 3 bases, with 9 bases remaining between them. The CDR3 here is CASSWTEKETQYF. CDR3 DNA: TGTGCCAGCAGTTGGACAGAAAAAGAGACCCAGTACTTC.

The chain employs TRBV4-3 and TRBJ1-5; D not resolved. The CDR3 contains 16 residues. Germline lookup yields CDR1 LGHNA and CDR2 YSLEER. V lost 0 bases to trimming and J lost 6 bases, with 15 bases between them. CDR3 nucleotides: TGCGCCAGCAGCCAAGATTATACGGCCGGGAGTCAGCCCCAGCATTTT. Its protein product is CASSQDYTAGSQPQHF.

This clonotype has more than one count but fewer than ten. The chain uses TRBV4-1 and TRBJ2-5; 8 bases map to TRBD1. The assigned J gene may be wrong: the sequence end matches TRBJ2-7 better. Germline V gene lookup returns CDR1 MGHRA and CDR2 YSYEKL. The CDR3 consists of 16 residues. The DNA for the CDR3 is TGCGCCAGCAGCCAAGCAGGGGGCGAAATAGGGTACGAGCAGTACTTC. Its protein is CASSQAGGEIGYEQYF.

J is TRBJ2-7 and V is TRBV6-1, with 7 bases identical to TRBD1. V shed 3 bases and J 4 bases; nucleotides not matched to a gene: 21. This CDR3 spans 19 amino acids. In germline, CDR1 is MNHNS, CDR2 SASEGT. The CDR3 sequence is CASSDPDRADTTFDYEQYF. The CDR3 DNA reads TGTGCCAGCAGTGATCCCGACAGGGCCGACACCACATTCGATTACGAGCAGTACTTC.

This clonotype was seen a handful of times. The gene calls are TRBV21-1 and TRBJ2-7; TRBD1, the table's D call, lacks a check against the DNA. TRBV21-1 is a listed pseudogene. The CDR3 covers 16 residues. For the CDR3, the DNA is TGTGCCAGCAGCCGGGGGGGCGCTAGCGGGTGCGCTACGTCGTGCTTC. Its protein product is CASSRGGASGCATSCF.

This chain connects TRBV5-1 to TRBJ1-2, with D perhaps matching TRBD1 (5 bases). Between the trimmed V and J ends, which lost 4 bases and 8 bases, there was a span of 15 bases. There are 13 residues in the CDR3. Germline V lookup: CDR1 SGHRS, CDR2 YFSETQ. The CDR3 protein is CASSRGTRGGYTF. CDR3 coding DNA: TGCGCCAGCAGCCGGGGGACTCGTGGGGGCTACACCTTC. The complete variable domain, with remaining parts taken from reference TRBV5-1 and TRBJ1-2, reads KAGVTQTPRYLIKTRGQQVTLSCSPISGHRSVSWYQQTPGQGLQFLFEYFSETQRNKGNFPGRFSGRQFSNSRSEMNVSTLELGDSALYLCASSRGTRGGYTFGSGTRLTVV.

Only a few counts were recorded for this clonotype. At one of its ends the junction is not consistent with the germline gene, which may arise from a read error. This chain joins TRBV7-2 and TRBJ1-2, with no clear D. The V gene's germline CDR1 is SGHTA and CDR2 FQGNSA. The CDR3 length is 11 residues. DNA for the CDR3: TGTGCCAGCAGGCGAACGACTAATCAAGACTTC. It yields the protein CASRRTTNQDF.

V is TRBV7-2 and J is TRBJ2-5; D may be TRBD1 (6 bases). The CDR3 sequence is 13 residues long. From germline, CDR1 is SGHTA and CDR2 FQGNSA. V gave up 7 bases and J gave up 0 bases, with 9 bases separating them. The CDR3 region has the DNA TGTGCCAGCACCGGGACAAACCAAGAGACCCAGTACTTC. This gives the protein CASTGTNQETQYF.

This clonotype was seen a handful of times. This chain joins TRBV5-1 and TRBJ2-5; D gene ambiguous. The end of the DNA is better explained by TRBJ2-1, so the J call may be wrong. The CDR3 loop spans 16 amino acids. CDR1 and CDR2 (germline): SGHRS, YFSETQ. Here the CDR3 reads CASSLRISPAVNEQFF. CDR3 sequence (DNA): TGCGCCAGCAGCTTGAGAATATCCCCGGCCGTCAATGAGCAGTTCTTC.

The gene calls are TRBV12-3 or TRBV12-4 and TRBJ1-5; 7 bases match TRBD1. The CDR3 totals 14 residues. Germline trimming cut 6 bases from V and 3 bases from J; bases unmatched to any gene: 5. The CDR3 here is CASRGDSPNQPQHF. In nucleotides, the CDR3 is TGTGCCAGCAGAGGGGACAGCCCCAATCAGCCCCAGCATTTT.